This entry features one T cell receptor (beta chain) sequence. A few counts support this clonotype. Its antigen has not been determined. No per-base quality is available; no much larger clone lies one base away. Including the terminal cysteine and phenylalanine, the CDR3 comprises 15 residues. Kept here is only the CDR3 DNA, which spans 45 bases and is read in frame from base 1. According to the germline V gene (reference sequence), CDR1 reads SEHNR and CDR2 reads FQNEAQ. The V end gives up 3 bases and the J end 4 bases, leaving 6 bases in the junction not matched to a gene. Read against the paper, the sample's time point label means: persistent/refractory GD, antithyroid drugs over 5 years with positive TRAb. RNA was extracted from PBMCs in TRIzol for both TCR sequencing and RNA sequencing. The diagnosis of Graves' disease was made according to American Thyroid Association guidelines. Patients for the study were recruited at an endocrinology department in Xi'an, China. From each patient, around 8.3 milliliters of peripheral blood was collected into an EDTA anticoagulant tube. Ficoll Paque Plus density gradient separation was used to isolate PBMCs, and no further T cell sorting was performed. RNA quality was checked with an Agilent 2100 Bioanalyzer and agarose gel, and concentration with a NanoDrop 2000.

Library preparation was by multiplex PCR. Sequencer: Illumina HiSeq 4000. iRepertoire HTBI primers and Arm-PCR amplification of CDR3 regions were used to construct TCR beta libraries. Gel purification was performed on PCR products prior to sequencing. Processing in the source paper ran as follows. A total of fewer than 65 TRBV and approximately 13 TRBJ segments were identified across samples and were used for gene usage analysis of CDR3 amino acid clonotypes. COPE and FqMerger were used to merge the filtered high-quality paired reads into contigs. Contigs were aligned with BLAST to IMGT TRBV, TRBD and TRBJ reference genes, and CDR3 was defined per IMGT. Any clonotype with a frequency above 0.1% was counted as a highly expanded clone. Repertoire diversity was measured by Shannon entropy, and V-J evenness by the Gini coefficient. A clonotype was considered public if more than one individual shared it. Clones were called with MiXCR by TCRdb after fastp trimmed the public reads at Q25, and only in-frame beta chains were retained. Entries are consolidated by CDR3 protein sequence, retaining the most common genes and DNA. TCRdb assigned the V and J calls; the authors' analysis was not used. The sample table holds roughly 360,000 distinct CDR3 sequences, of which roughly 20% were seen once. Of the sample, around a quarter falls within the top ten clones.

The data were obtained in a study of regulatory T cells in long-lasting Graves disease (dated by TCRdb to about 2021). With respect to the entire study: To count as having persistent Graves' disease, a patient had to have received antithyroid drug treatment for over 5 years with TSH receptor autoantibodies remaining persistently positive. Patients with persistent Graves' disease were compared with patients with newly diagnosed Graves' disease using TCR sequencing and RNA sequencing of peripheral blood. The study was registered as a clinical trial and conducted in China. TCR sequencing covered about 13 persistent and some 20 newly diagnosed Graves' disease patients, 33 samples in total. On average, persistent Graves' disease patients in the clinical cohort had been on antithyroid drugs for approximately ten years. The paper as a whole reports these results and caveats: The study examined only peripheral blood because the primary lesion, thyroid tissue, could not be accessed. The authors acknowledged the small sample size as a limitation that may reduce accuracy. Lower TCR Shannon entropy and fewer highly expanded clones were observed in persistent Graves' disease patients than in newly diagnosed patients, which suggested clonal expansion. A larger number of public clonotypes was shared among persistent patients (around 2,700) than among newly diagnosed patients (roughly 1,000). Only the TCR beta chain was sequenced and analyzed. TRBV28, TRBJ1-2 and TRBJ2-5 were preferentially used in persistent disease, while TRBV20-1 and TRBJ2-1 were favored in newly diagnosed disease.

The source material was peripheral blood mononuclear cells (PBMCs), sampled when the disease was refractory, from a patient treated with antithyroid drugs. The origin of this receptor is a woman aged 40 to 50 with Graves disease. Donor details come from another sample of the same person, matched by shared clones. Here the chain combines TRBV7-9 and TRBJ1-3; 7 bases in the middle match TRBD1. The nucleotide sequence is TGTGCCAGCAGCTTGGGACAGAAGGAAGGAAACACCATATATTTT. This is translated as CASSLGQKEGNTIYF.